Included here is one T cell receptor beta chain sequence, with context. One end of the junction fails to match germline, which may point to a read error. The data originate from a study of molecular identifiers for immune sequencing clone quantification. TCRdb redid the calling of the PCR reads with MiXCR, one entry per CDR3 protein. The sample carries 400,000 to 600,000 distinct CDR3 sequences, about 26% recorded once. The germline gives CDR1 MNHGY, CDR2 SAAAGT. This CDR3 comprises 14 residues. V is TRBV6-8 and J is TRBJ1-1; D gene ambiguous. This clonotype originated in a human donor in good health. Some libraries in this study had Jurkat cell RNA spiked in. The sample taken for sequencing was naive CD8+ T cells from blood, with Jurkat cell RNA spiked in. Sample subset: FACS-sorted CD8+CD4-CCR7+CD45RA+ naive T cells. The CDR3 DNA reads TGTGCCAGCAGTTACCTCCGGGGTTTCACTGTAGCTTTCTTT. Residues: CASSYLRGFTVAFF.